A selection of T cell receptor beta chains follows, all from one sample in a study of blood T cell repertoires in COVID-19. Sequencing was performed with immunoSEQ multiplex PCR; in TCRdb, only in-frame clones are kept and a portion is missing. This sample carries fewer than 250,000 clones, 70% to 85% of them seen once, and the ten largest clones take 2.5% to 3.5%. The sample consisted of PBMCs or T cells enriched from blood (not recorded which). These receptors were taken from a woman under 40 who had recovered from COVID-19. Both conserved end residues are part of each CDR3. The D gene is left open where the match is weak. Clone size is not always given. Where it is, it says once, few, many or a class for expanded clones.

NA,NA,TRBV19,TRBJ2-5,TGTGCCACTGCGAGGGCGGGAGAGACCCAGTACTTC,CATARAGETQYF
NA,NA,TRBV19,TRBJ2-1,TGTGCCATTGCACCGGGGGGCAGTCTCAATGAGCAGTTCTTC,CAIAPGGSLNEQFF
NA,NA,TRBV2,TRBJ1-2,TGTGCCAGCAGTGACCCGACTTCCGTAGGCTATGGCTACACCTTC,CASSDPTSVGYGYTF
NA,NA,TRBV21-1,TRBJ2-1,TGTGCCAGCAGCAAGCGGGGGGACTACAATGAGCAGTTCTTC,CASSKRGDYNEQFF
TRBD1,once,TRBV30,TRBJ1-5,TGTGCCTGGAGTGGAGGGGACAGGAGAGGAGATTATAGCAATCAGCCCCAGCATTTT,CAWSGGDRRGDYSNQPQHF
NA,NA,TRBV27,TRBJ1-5,TGTGCCAGCAGTCCCAGGGTCGGGCAGCCCCAGCATTTT,CASSPRVGQPQHF
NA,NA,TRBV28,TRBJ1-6,TGTGCCAGCAGTTTATCGGCCCAGGGGCTGGGGGCTTCACCCCTCCACTTT,CASSLSAQGLGASPLHF
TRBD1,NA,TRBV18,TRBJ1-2,TGTGCCAGCTCCAGGGACAGGGGCAATGATGGCTACACCTTC,CASSRDRGNDGYTF
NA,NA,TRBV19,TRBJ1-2,TGTGCCAGTAACCTAGCCTCCACAGGGACCTTTAACTATGGCTACACCTTC,CASNLASTGTFNYGYTF
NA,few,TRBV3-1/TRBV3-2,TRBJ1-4,TGTGCCAGCAGCTTTCAGTATGAAAAACTGTTTTTT,CASSFQYEKLFF
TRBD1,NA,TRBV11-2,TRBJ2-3,TGTGCCAGCAGCTCCCCGGGACAGGGGGCTTCAGATACGCAGTATTTT,CASSSPGQGASDTQYF
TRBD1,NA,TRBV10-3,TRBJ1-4,TGTGCCATCAGTGCTAGACAGGGTGGAGAAAAACTGTTTTTT,CAISARQGGEKLFF
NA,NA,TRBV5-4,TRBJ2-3,TGTGCCAGCAGCTTAAGACAGATGGGGGGAGATACGCAGTATTTT,CASSLRQMGGDTQYF
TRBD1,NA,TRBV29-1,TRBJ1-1,TGCAGCGCCGAAGTGAGGGACAGGGGGCCTTGGACTGAAGCTTTCTTT,CSAEVRDRGPWTEAFF
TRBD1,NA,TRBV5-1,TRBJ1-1,TGCGCCAGCAGGATATCAGGGGGCCCTGAAGCTTTCTTT,CASRISGGPEAFF
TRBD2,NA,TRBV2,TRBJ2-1,TGTGCCAGCAGTGCTAAGACTAGCGCCTACAATGAGCAGTTCTTC,CASSAKTSAYNEQFF
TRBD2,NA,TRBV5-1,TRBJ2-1,TGCGCCAGCAGCCTCGGGACTAGCGACAATGAGCAGTTCTTC,CASSLGTSDNEQFF
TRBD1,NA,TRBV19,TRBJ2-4,TGTGCCAGTAGTGTGACAGGGGGCTTGAACATTCAGTACTTC,CASSVTGGLNIQYF
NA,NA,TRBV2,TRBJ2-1,TGTGCCAGCAGTGCAGAGGGCCTGACCCCATACAATGAGCAGTTCTTC,CASSAEGLTPYNEQFF
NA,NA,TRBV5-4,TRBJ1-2,TGTGCCAGCAGCCCTCGCGGGGGGCGAACTAACTATGGCTACACCTTC,CASSPRGGRTNYGYTF
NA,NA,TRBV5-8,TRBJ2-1,TGTGCCAGCAGTTTTGACAGTTTCCCCTACAATGAGCAGTTCTTC,CASSFDSFPYNEQFF
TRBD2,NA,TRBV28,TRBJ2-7,TGTGCCATCCTTCCCAGCGGGAGGGGTTCCTACGAGCAGTACTTC,CAILPSGRGSYEQYF
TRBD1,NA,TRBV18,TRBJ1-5,TGTGCCAGCTCACCGGGGACAGGGGGGATCAATCAGCCCCAGCATTTT,CASSPGTGGINQPQHF
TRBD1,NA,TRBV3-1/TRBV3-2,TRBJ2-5,TGTGCCAGCAGCCATCGCCTAACAGGGGGCTCAAAGACCCAGTACTTC,CASSHRLTGGSKTQYF
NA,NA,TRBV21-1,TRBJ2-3,NA,CASSKFIEVGSGSTDTQYF
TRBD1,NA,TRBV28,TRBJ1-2,TGTGCCGCGGGACAGGGGGCCTATGGCTACACCTTC,CAAGQGAYGYTF
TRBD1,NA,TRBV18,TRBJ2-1,TGTGCCAGCTCACCAGGGACAGGGGGGACCTACAATGAGCAGTTCTTC,CASSPGTGGTYNEQFF
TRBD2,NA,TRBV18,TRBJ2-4,TGTGCCAGCTCACCACTAAATTTGGCTAGCGGGGGGGCTGTGGCCAAAAACATTCAGTACTTC,CASSPLNLASGGAVAKNIQYF
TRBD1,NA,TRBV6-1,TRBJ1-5,TGTGCCAGCAGTGAAGCGTTGAGGGGGCGGCAGCCCCAGCATTTT,CASSEALRGRQPQHF
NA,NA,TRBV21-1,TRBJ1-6,TGTGCCAGCAGCAAAGACACGGGATCCTATAATTCACCCCTCCACTTT,CASSKDTGSYNSPLHF
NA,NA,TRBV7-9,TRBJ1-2,TGTGCCAGCAGTTCAACAGGCCCTGATTATGGCTACACCTTC,CASSSTGPDYGYTF
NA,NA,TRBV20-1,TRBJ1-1,TGCAGTGCTAGTGACGAGGCCCTCACGACCTTT,CSASDEALTTF
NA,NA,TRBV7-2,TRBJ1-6,TGTGCCAGCAGCCCTAATAGGGGCTACCGGCCCCTCCACTTT,CASSPNRGYRPLHF
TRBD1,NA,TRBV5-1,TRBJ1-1,TGCGCCAGCAGCGTCGCCGGGGACAGAGTGAACACTGAAGCTTTCTTT,CASSVAGDRVNTEAFF
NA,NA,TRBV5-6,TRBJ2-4,TGTGCCAGCAAGCTTAACCCGGGTGCCAAAAACATTCAGTACTTC,CASKLNPGAKNIQYF
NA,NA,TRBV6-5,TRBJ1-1,TGTGCCAGCAGAATATCAACTGTGCACACTGAAGCTTTCTTT,CASRISTVHTEAFF
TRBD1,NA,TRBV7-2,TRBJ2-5,TGTGCCAGCAGCTTGGACAGGCTCCAAAGGACCCAGTACTTC,CASSLDRLQRTQYF
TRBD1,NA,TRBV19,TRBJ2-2,TGTGCCAGCATCCGGGGCAGGGGGCCCGGGGAGCTGTTTTTT,CASIRGRGPGELFF
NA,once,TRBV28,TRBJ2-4,TGTGCCAGCAGTTCACTAGCCAAAAACATTCAGTACTTC,CASSSLAKNIQYF
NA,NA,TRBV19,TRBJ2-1,TGTGCCAGTAGTCCCCTAGGCCGCAATGATGAGCAGTTCTTC,CASSPLGRNDEQFF